Presented here are 10 T cell receptor beta chains from one specimen sequenced in a study of beta chain features in type 1 diabetes. cDNA synthesis used the whole RNA isolate, giving expressed TCRB sequences. Produced via immunoSEQ multiplex PCR; TCRdb's table is partial and in-frame only. This repertoire shows some 160,000 clones, about 9% found once; its top ten account for roughly 0.72%. The study's findings and limits: In every one of the four CD4+ subsets, TCRB CDR3s were moderately but significantly shorter in Type 1 diabetes patients.

Their recognized antigens are unknown. The specimen sequenced was central memory CD4+ T cells from blood. The receptors were sampled from a young woman with type 1 diabetes.

Note on this clone: In the same sample, other DNA sequences code for this CDR3. V and J are TRBV27 and TRBJ2-7; 11 nucleotides line up with TRBD2. There are 14 residues in the CDR3. V was pared by 5 bases and J by 2 bases, with 2 bases of the junction left unmatched. In germline, CDR1 is MNHEY, CDR2 SMNVEV (reference sequence). In DNA form, the CDR3 reads TGTGCCAGCAGTCGTAGCGGGAGGGCCTACGAGCAGTACTTC. It translates to CASSRSGRAYEQYF.

The rearrangement joins TRBV10-3 to TRBJ2-1; TRBD1 aligns across 9 bases. Germline V gene sequence: CDR1 ENHRY, CDR2 SYGVKD. The CDR3 covers 15 residues. V shed 6 bases and J 1 base; nucleotides not matched to a gene: 4. The CDR3 coding sequence is TGTGCCATCAGCGCGGGACAGGGTTCCTACAATGAGCAGTTCTTC. It specifies CAISAGQGSYNEQFF.

The J gene is TRBJ1-2, the V gene TRBV6-5; 10 bases match TRBD1. The CDR3 is made up of 15 amino acids. Germline V gene sequence: CDR1 MNHEY, CDR2 SVGAGI. With 5 bases clipped from V and 3 bases from J, the junction kept 6 bases outside the gene matches. CDR3 in DNA: TGTGCCAGCAGTCAGACAGGGGGCGCGGACTATGGCTACACCTTC. Amino acid sequence: CASSQTGGADYGYTF.

The rearrangement joins TRBV28 to TRBJ2-4; possibly TRBD2 for D (5 bases). Deletions cut 1 base from V and 6 bases from J, with 13 bases between. The CDR3 has 15 amino acids. CDR1 and CDR2 from the germline V gene are MDHEN and SYDVKM. The CDR3 is CASSLFSGSGNIQYF. DNA for the CDR3: TGTGCCAGCAGTTTATTTTCGGGGTCTGGAAACATTCAGTACTTC. The complete variable domain, with remaining parts taken from reference TRBV28 and TRBJ2-4, reads DVKVTQSSRYLVKRTGEKVFLECVQDMDHENMFWYRQDPGLGLRLIYFSYDVKMKEKGDIPEGYSVSREKKERFSLILESASTNQTSMYLCASSLFSGSGNIQYFGAGTRLSVL.

This clone occurred a few times. The rearrangement joins TRBV6-6 to TRBJ1-2, with D unresolved. CDR1 is MNHNY, CDR2 SVGAGI, per germline (reference sequence). This CDR3 contains 15 residues. Trimming took off 0 bases at V and 4 bases at J, with 12 bases between the two ends. CDR3 nucleotide sequence: TGTGCCAGCAGTTACTCGAGTGTATCGGGCTATGGCTACACCTTC. Protein product: CASSYSSVSGYGYTF.

Ten or more counts support this clone. The CDR3 region has the DNA TGTGCCAGCAGCTTATCTTCCTCCGGGAGCTCCTACGAGCAGTACTTC. It codes for CASSLSSSGSSYEQYF. This sequence joins TRBV11-2 and TRBJ2-7; TRBD2 might be the D (6 bases). Between the trimmed V and J ends, which lost 2 bases and 0 bases, there was a span of 14 bases. CDR3 size: 16 residues. CDR1 SGHAT and CDR2 FQNNGV come from the germline V gene.

J is TRBJ2-2 and V is TRBV4-1; perhaps TRBD1 as D (6 bases). The CDR3 totals 17 residues. V lost 2 bases, J lost 0 bases, and 13 bases lay in between. Germline V gene data show CDR1 as MGHRA and CDR2 as YSYEKL. The CDR3 here is CASSQPGQFANTGELFF. The CDR3 DNA reads TGCGCCAGCAGCCAACCTGGACAGTTCGCGAACACCGGGGAGCTGTTTTTT.

Only a few counts were recorded for this clone. The chain links TRBV29-1 to TRBJ1-2, with 12 bases lining up with TRBD1. The germline CDR1 and CDR2 sequences are SQVTM and ANQGSEA. This CDR3 comprises 14 residues. V lost 7 bases to trimming and J lost 7 bases; unmatched junction nucleotides: 10. The CDR3 DNA reads as TGCAGCGCCCCAAGGGGACAGGGGGCGCTTGGCTACACCTTC. It yields the protein CSAPRGQGALGYTF.

This clone showed up just a few times. V and J are TRBV7-3 and TRBJ2-3; D is perhaps TRBD1 (5 bases). Germline lookup yields CDR1 SGHTA and CDR2 FQGTGA. The CDR3 consists of 14 residues. Trimming pared 2 bases from V and 1 base from J, leaving 7 bases between. The CDR3: CASSLEQGTDTQYF. The CDR3 DNA follows: TGTGCCAGCAGCTTAGAACAGGGCACAGATACGCAGTATTTT.

The sample holds a few counts of this clone. The chain is built from TRBV5-1 and TRBJ1-1; possibly TRBD1 for D (5 bases). Trimming took off 4 bases at V and 0 bases at J, with 10 bases between the two ends. CDR3 length: 14 amino acids. In germline, CDR1 is SGHRS, CDR2 YFSETQ. The CDR3 is CASSQGVMNTEAFF. The CDR3 nucleotides read TGCGCCAGCAGCCAAGGGGTAATGAACACTGAAGCTTTCTTT.